This T cell receptor (beta chain) emerged from a study of T cells in Graves' hyperthyroidism and ophthalmopathy. Study outcomes and limitations: Most thyroid clonotypes with frequency above 0.001 were detected in blood. Ophthalmopathy prediction by the model preceded onset by a median about 6 months.

A few counts support this clonotype. Antigen unknown. The TCR beta CDR3 regions underwent amplification using RNA transcripts as the source. The TCR CDR3 first-round RT-PCR relied on the HTBI primer set. TCRdb ran MiXCR on the multiplex PCR reads and lists one entry per CDR3 protein. The top ten clones hold 47% of a sample with approximately 570,000 distinct CDR3 sequences, approximately 20% of them seen once. The cohort's ophthalmopathy patients, a group with duration under 3 months, had a Clinical Activity Score of at least 3 and a NOSPECS grade of at least 4. Sequencing was done on a sample of blood. This TCR was recovered from a man in his forties or fifties with Graves' ophthalmopathy.

CDR3 coding DNA: TGTGCCAGCCAGCCAGGCTTCTTTGTCCCGGGACAGGATACTTACGAGCAGTACTTC. It translates to CASQPGFFVPGQDTYEQYF. The rearrangement joins TRBV7-6 to TRBJ2-7; 8 bases are shared with TRBD1. V lost 8 bases to trimming and J lost 4 bases; unmatched junction nucleotides: 25. This CDR3 region has 19 residues. CDR1 and CDR2 from the germline V gene are SGHVS and FNYEAQ.